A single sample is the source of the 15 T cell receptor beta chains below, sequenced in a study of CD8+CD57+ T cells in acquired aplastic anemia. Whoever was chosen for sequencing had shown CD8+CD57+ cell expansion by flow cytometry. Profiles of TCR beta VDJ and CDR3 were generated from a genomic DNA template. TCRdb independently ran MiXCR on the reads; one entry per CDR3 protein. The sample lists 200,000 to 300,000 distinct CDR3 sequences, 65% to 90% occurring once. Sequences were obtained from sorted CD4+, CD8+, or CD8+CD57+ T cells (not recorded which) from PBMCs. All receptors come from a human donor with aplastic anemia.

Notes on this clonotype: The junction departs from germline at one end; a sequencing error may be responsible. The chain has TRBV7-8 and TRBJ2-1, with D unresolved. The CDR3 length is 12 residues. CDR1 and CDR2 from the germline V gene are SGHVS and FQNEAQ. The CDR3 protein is CASSLVGREQFF. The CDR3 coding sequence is TGCGCCAGCAGCCTAGTGGGAAGGGAGCAGTTCTTC.

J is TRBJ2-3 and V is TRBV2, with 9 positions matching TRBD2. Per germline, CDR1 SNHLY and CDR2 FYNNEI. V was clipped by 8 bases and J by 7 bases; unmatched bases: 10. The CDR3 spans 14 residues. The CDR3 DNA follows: TGTGCCAGCGGGGAGGGGACTAGCCTCTATACGCAGTATTTT. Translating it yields CASGEGTSLYTQYF.

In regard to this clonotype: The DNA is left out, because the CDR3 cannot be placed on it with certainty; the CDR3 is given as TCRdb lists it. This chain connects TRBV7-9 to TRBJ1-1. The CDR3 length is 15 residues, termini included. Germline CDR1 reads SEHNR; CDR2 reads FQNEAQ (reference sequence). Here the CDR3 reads CASSYELTQYFDPFF.

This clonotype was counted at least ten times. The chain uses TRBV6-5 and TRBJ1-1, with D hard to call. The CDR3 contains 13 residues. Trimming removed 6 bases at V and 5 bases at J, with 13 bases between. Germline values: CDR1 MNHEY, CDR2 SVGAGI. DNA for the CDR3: TGTGCCAGCAGGTCCGGGGTTCTGACTGAAGCTTTCTTT. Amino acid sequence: CASRSGVLTEAFF.

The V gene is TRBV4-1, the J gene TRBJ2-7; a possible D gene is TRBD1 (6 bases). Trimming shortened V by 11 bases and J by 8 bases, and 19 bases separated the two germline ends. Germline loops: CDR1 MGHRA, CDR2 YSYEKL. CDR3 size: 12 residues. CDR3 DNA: TGCGCCGTCATTACAGGGTCCAACAAGCAGTACTTC. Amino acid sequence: CAVITGSNKQYF.

The CDR3 sequence: CASSFQRRGGYTF. The CDR3 DNA follows: TGCGCCAGCAGCTTTCAAAGAAGAGGGGGCTACACCTTC. This chain uses TRBV5-1 with TRBJ1-2, with D unclear. The CDR3 consists of 13 residues. CDR1 SGHRS and CDR2 YFSETQ come from the germline V gene. V was pared by 2 bases and J by 8 bases, with 13 bases between.

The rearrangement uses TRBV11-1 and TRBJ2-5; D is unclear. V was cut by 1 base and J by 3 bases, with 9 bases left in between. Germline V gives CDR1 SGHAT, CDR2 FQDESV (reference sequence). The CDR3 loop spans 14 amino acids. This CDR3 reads CASSLGSTEETQYF. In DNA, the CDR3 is TGTGCCAGCAGCTTAGGCAGCACAGAAGAGACCCAGTACTTC.

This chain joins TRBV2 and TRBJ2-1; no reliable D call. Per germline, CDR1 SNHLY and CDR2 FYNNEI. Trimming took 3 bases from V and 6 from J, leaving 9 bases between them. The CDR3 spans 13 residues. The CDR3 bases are TGTGCCAGCAGTGATGCTGGGATCAATGAGCAGTTCTTC. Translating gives CASSDAGINEQFF.

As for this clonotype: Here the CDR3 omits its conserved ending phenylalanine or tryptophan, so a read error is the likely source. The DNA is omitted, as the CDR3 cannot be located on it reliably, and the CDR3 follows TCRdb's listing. The CDR3 protein is CASGVDQNTYND. This chain uses TRBV9 with TRBJ2-4. Termini included, the CDR3 measures 12 amino acids. Germline CDR1 SGDLS, CDR2 YYNGEE.

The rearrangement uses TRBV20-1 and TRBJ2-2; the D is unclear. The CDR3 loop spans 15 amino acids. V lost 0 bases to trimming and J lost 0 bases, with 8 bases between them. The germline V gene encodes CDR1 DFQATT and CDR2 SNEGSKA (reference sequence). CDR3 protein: CSARDRYANTGELFF. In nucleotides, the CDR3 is TGCAGTGCTAGAGATAGGTACGCGAACACCGGGGAGCTGTTTTTT.

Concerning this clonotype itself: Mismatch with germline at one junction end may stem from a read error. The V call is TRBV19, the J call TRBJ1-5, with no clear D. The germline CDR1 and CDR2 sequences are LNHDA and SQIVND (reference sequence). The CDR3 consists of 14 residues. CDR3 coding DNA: TGTGCCAGTAGTTTGTCAGTTAGCAATCGGCCCCAGCATTTT. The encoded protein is CASSLSVSNRPQHF. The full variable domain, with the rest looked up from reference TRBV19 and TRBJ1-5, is DGGITQSPKYLFRKEGQNVTLSCEQNLNHDAMYWYRQDPGQGLRLIYYSQIVNDFQKGDIAEGYSVSREKKESFPLTVTSAQKNPTAFYLCASSLSVSNRPQHFGDGTRLSIL.

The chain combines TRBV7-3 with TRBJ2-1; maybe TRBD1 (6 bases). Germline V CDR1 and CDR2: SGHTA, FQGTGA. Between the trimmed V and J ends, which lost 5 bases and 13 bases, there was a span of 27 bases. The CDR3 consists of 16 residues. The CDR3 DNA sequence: TGTGCCAGCAGCATTCAAAGGGACACCGGGGAGCTGTTTCAGTTCTTC. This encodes CASSIQRDTGELFQFF.

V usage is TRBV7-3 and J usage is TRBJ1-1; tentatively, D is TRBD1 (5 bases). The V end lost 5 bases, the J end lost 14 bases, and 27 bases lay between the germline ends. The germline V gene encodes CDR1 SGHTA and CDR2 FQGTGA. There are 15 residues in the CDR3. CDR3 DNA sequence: TGTGCCAGCAGCCCTGGGAGGGGCCCAACAGATACGCAGTTCTTT. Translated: CASSPGRGPTDTQFF.

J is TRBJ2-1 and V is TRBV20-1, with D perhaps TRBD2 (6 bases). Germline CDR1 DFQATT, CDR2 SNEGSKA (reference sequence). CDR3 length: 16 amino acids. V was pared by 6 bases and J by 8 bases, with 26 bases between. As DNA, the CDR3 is TGCAGTGCCAGCAGGCTAGCGCGCGAGACACGGGATGAGCAGTTCTTC. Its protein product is CSASRLARETRDEQFF.

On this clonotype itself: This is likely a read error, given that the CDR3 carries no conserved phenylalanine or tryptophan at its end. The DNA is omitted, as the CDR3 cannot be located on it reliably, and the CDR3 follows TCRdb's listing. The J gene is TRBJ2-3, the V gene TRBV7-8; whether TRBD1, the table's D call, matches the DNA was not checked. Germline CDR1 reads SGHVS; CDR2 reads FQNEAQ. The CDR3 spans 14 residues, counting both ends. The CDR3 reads CASSLDPDGTTLSL.